These T cell receptor beta chains were read from a single sample in a study of neurological immune-mediated disorders. MiXCR was run by TCRdb on the 5' RACE reads, yielding one entry per CDR3 protein. The data show about 30,000 distinct CDR3 sequences, under 6% seen once. The sample taken for sequencing was CD4+ T cells from blood. The receptors derive from a woman between 45 and 60 years old in good health. Each CDR3 is given with its conserved first and last residue. The D gene is left open where the match is weak. The size entry gives once, few, many or a size class.

d_gene | abundance | j_gene | v_gene | CDR3aa | CDR3nt
. | many | TRBJ1-2 | TRBV12-3/TRBV12-4 | CATLRRGLSSRYGYTF | TGTGCCACCCTCCGGAGGGGTCTAAGCTCCCGCTATGGCTACACCTTC
. | many | TRBJ1-5 | TRBV28 | CASSVPTGSNQPQHF | TGTGCCAGCAGTGTCCCCACAGGAAGCAATCAGCCCCAGCATTTT
. | many | TRBJ1-1 | TRBV12-3/TRBV12-4 | CASSVTGTAHEAFF | TGTGCCAGCAGTGTCACCGGGACGGCACATGAAGCTTTCTTT
. | many | TRBJ1-1 | TRBV6-6 | CASTGQIEAFF | TGTGCCAGCACAGGACAGATTGAAGCTTTCTTT
. | many | TRBJ2-3 | TRBV5-1 | CASSLGQTNTDTQYF | TGCGCCAGCAGCTTGGGGCAGACGAACACAGATACGCAGTATTTT
. | many | TRBJ1-4 | TRBV12-3/TRBV12-4 | CASSLGDNEKLFF | TGTGCCAGCAGTTTGGGCGACAATGAAAAACTGTTTTTT
TRBD2 | many | TRBJ2-7 | TRBV6-6 | CASSLPSAGGDEQYF | TGTGCCAGCAGTCTTCCCTCCGCGGGGGGCGACGAGCAGTACTTC
. | many | TRBJ2-1 | TRBV5-1 | CASSLGNEQFF | TGCGCCAGCAGCTTGGGCAATGAGCAGTTCTTC
. | many | TRBJ1-4 | TRBV7-6 | CASSLKEGEKLFF | TGTGCCAGCAGCTTAAAGGAAGGGGAAAAACTGTTTTTT
TRBD2 | many | TRBJ2-1 | TRBV7-3 | CASSPMGTTNEQFF | TGTGCCAGCAGCCCAATGGGGACTACCAATGAGCAGTTCTTC
. | many | TRBJ1-5 | TRBV6-1 | CASNVREGQPQHF | TGTGCCAGCAACGTCAGGGAGGGACAGCCCCAGCATTTT
. | many | TRBJ2-7 | TRBV5-1 | CASSLAAGLGEQYF | TGCGCCAGCAGCTTGGCCGCGGGTCTCGGCGAGCAGTACTTC
TRBD1 | few | TRBJ1-2 | TRBV5-4 | CASSFGQGADGYTF | TGTGCCAGCAGCTTTGGACAGGGGGCAGATGGCTACACCTTC
TRBD1 | many | TRBJ2-7 | TRBV3-1 | CASSPGQGPQEQYF | TGTGCCAGCAGCCCGGGACAGGGGCCGCAGGAGCAGTACTTC
TRBD2 | many | TRBJ2-7 | TRBV7-2 | CASSSTSGGAGEQYF | TGTGCCAGCAGTTCTACTAGCGGGGGGGCTGGCGAGCAGTATTTC
. | many | TRBJ2-2 | TRBV27 | CASSRLTGELFF | TGTGCCAGCAGTCGGTTGACCGGGGAGCTGTTTTTT
. | many | TRBJ1-1 | TRBV18 | CASSPPVRGQDTEAFF | TGTGCCAGCTCACCCCCGGTACGGGGGCAGGACACTGAAGCTTTCTTT
. | many | TRBJ1-4 | TRBV7-8 | CASSPVKGATNEKLFF | TGTGCCAGCAGCCCCGTGAAGGGAGCAACTAATGAAAAACTGTTTTTT
TRBD1 | many | TRBJ2-4 | TRBV12-3/TRBV12-4 | CASRWGQESLAKNIQYF | TGTGCCAGCAGGTGGGGACAGGAATCTCTAGCCAAAAACATTCAGTACTTC